The rows below give T cell receptor beta chains drawn from one sample of a study of beta chain features in type 1 diabetes. Clones were read by immunoSEQ multiplex PCR, and TCRdb kept only the in-frame ones, dropping some. Of hundreds of thousands of clones in the sample, under 15% were seen once. Sequenced sample: naive CD4+ T cells from blood. The receptors stem from a man younger than 35 with type 1 diabetes. Both conserved end residues are part of each CDR3. A D gene is named only where the DNA matches it firmly. Rows give clone size only sometimes, using once, few, many, or a class for an expanded clone.

d_gene,j_gene,v_gene,abundance,CDR3nt,CDR3aa
.,TRBJ1-2,TRBV5-1,few,TGCGCCAGCAGCGTTGACACCTCCTATGGCTACACCTTC,CASSVDTSYGYTF
.,TRBJ2-1,TRBV20-1,few,TGCAGTGCTAGACAAGGGGGTGAGCAGTTCTTC,CSARQGGEQFF
.,TRBJ1-1,TRBV29-1,few,TGCAGCGGTACGCCTTCTAGCTACGCGAACACTGAAGCTTTCTTT,CSGTPSSYANTEAFF
.,TRBJ2-6,TRBV10-3,few,TGTGCCATCGGGGATGGGCTAACGGGGGCCAACGTCCTGACTTTC,CAIGDGLTGANVLTF
.,TRBJ2-5,TRBV2,.,TGTGCCAGCAGCGCCCGGTGGGGCCAAGAGACCCAGTACTTC,CASSARWGQETQYF
.,TRBJ1-5,TRBV7-9,few,TGTGCCAGCAGCTTAGGAATTTACCAGCCCCAGCATTTT,CASSLGIYQPQHF
.,TRBJ1-3,TRBV10-3,.,TGTGCCATCAAGAGTGGTGGTCCTGGAAACACCATATATTTT,CAIKSGGPGNTIYF
.,TRBJ2-1,TRBV19,.,TGTGCCAGTAGTATAGATCGGCAGGGGAATGAGCAGTTCTTC,CASSIDRQGNEQFF
.,TRBJ2-2,TRBV6-5,.,TGTGCCAGCAGTTACCTGGGACTCGGGACCGGGGAGCTGTTTTTT,CASSYLGLGTGELFF
.,TRBJ2-1,TRBV28,few,TGTGCCAGCAGTTTCGTGATGAGCTCCTACAATGAGCAGTTCTTC,CASSFVMSSYNEQFF
TRBD2,TRBJ2-3,TRBV19,.,TGTGCCAGCTGTCCCGGGACTAGAGGCACAGATACGCAGTATTTT,CASCPGTRGTDTQYF